A single sample gave rise to the 21 T cell receptor beta chains below, sequenced in a study of T cell clonality in common variable immunodeficiency. Data came from immunoSEQ multiplex PCR; TCRdb stores just in-frame clones and leaves some out. The record shows approximately 34,000 clones for this sample, with no singletons present. Sequencing input: peripheral blood mononuclear cells. These receptors were taken from a person between 18 and 75 years old in good health.

Many counts were recorded for this clone. The missing CDR3 end, 3 residues past where the read stops, is filled in from the germline J gene. The chain has TRBV5-1 and TRBJ2-3, with TRBD2 matching 7 bases. Germline values: CDR1 SGHRS, CDR2 YFSETQ. The CDR3 contains 17 residues. CDR3 DNA (partial): TGCGCCAGCAGCTTTGGATTGGAAATCGGACTAGGAGGCTCG. This codes for CASSFGLEIGLGGS. The entire CDR3 reads CASSFGLEIGLGGSQYF.

Regarding this clone: The read gets to within 3 residues of the CDR3 end, and the germline J gene fills in the rest. The chain links TRBV20-1 to TRBJ1-2; possible D gene TRBD1, 5 bases. Germline V gene data show CDR1 as DFQATT and CDR2 as SNEGSKA (reference sequence). CDR3 length: 13 amino acids. The part of the CDR3 DNA that was read is TGCAGTGGGGGGATGCGGGGGGGAGGAGGC. Encoded protein: CSGGMRGGGG. The whole CDR3 reads CSGGMRGGGGYTF.

This clone occurred a few times. The DNA ends 3 residues before the CDR3 does, and the rest of the CDR3 is filled in from the germline J gene. This chain connects TRBV30 to TRBJ1-2; 9 nucleotides match TRBD1. V was clipped by 0 bases and J by 4 bases; unmatched bases: 15. In germline, CDR1 is GTSNPN, CDR2 SVGIG (reference sequence). The CDR3 runs 18 residues. CDR3 amino acids: CAWSVSPPRDRDFYGYTF. CDR3 DNA (partial): TGTGCCTGGAGTGTATCCCCCCCCCGGGACAGGGACTTCTATGGC.

This clone appeared many times. The observed sequence ends 3 residues before the CDR3 terminus, with the missing tail filled in from the germline J gene. The gene calls are TRBV5-1 and TRBJ2-2, with TRBD1 matching 8 bases. The CDR3 extends over 17 amino acids. Per germline, CDR1 SGHRS and CDR2 YFSETQ. With V trimmed by 4 bases and J by 4 bases, 12 bases remained unmatched. Partial CDR3 DNA: TGCGCCAGCAGCCAAACTAGACAGGGGCTTTCCACCGGGGAG. Its translation is CASSQTRQGLSTGE. The entire CDR3 sequence reads CASSQTRQGLSTGELFF. Variable domain in full (rest from reference TRBV5-1 and TRBJ2-2): KAGVTQTPRYLIKTRGQQVTLSCSPISGHRSVSWYQQTPGQGLQFLFEYFSETQRNKGNFPGRFSGRQFSNSRSEMNVSTLELGDSALYLCASSQTRQGLSTGELFFGEGSRLTVL.

This clone was counted a few times. The missing CDR3 end, 3 residues past where the read stops, is filled in from the germline J gene. The chain uses TRBV13 and TRBJ1-6; D is uncertain. This CDR3 region has 16 residues. Germline V gene sequence: CDR1 PRHDT, CDR2 FYEKMQ (reference sequence). V was pared by 1 base and J by 6 bases, with 13 bases between. CDR3 bases read: TGTGCCAGCAGCTTAGATCGGGGTTGGGCTAATTCACCC. This sequence encodes CASSLDRGWANSP. The complete CDR3 protein is CASSLDRGWANSPLHF.

This clone was counted between two and nine times. The read gets to within 3 residues of the CDR3 end, and the germline J gene fills in the rest. V and J are TRBV2 and TRBJ2-2; 7 bases map to TRBD1. CDR3 length: 11 residues. The germline V gene encodes CDR1 SNHLY and CDR2 FYNNEI. CDR3: CASSEWTGLFF. The sequenced part of the CDR3 DNA is TGTGCCAGCAGTGAATGGACAGGG.

On this clone: From the germline J gene comes the end of the CDR3, since the read stops 3 residues before it. The chain is built from TRBV6-2 or TRBV6-3 and TRBJ2-2; D might be TRBD2 (6 bases). V was clipped by 8 bases and J by 1 base, with 8 bases between them. CDR3 length: 13 residues. Germline lookup yields CDR1 MNHEY and CDR2 SVGEGT. CDR3 bases read: TGTGCCAGCGGACTAAAGAACACCGGGGAG. Residues: CASGLKNTGE. The complete CDR3 sequence is CASGLKNTGELFF.

As concerns this clone: The read is 3 residues too short to cover the CDR3 end, so that end is filled in from the germline J gene. V gene TRBV7-8 combines with J gene TRBJ2-3, with a tentative D call TRBD2 (6 bases). Germline CDR1 is SGHVS and CDR2 is FQNEAQ. The CDR3 has 15 amino acids. CDR3 region: CASSLVGGFEETQYF. The covered CDR3 bases are TGTGCCAGCAGCTTAGTCGGGGGATTCGAAGAGACG.

This clone has a count of ten or more. The read comes to an end 3 residues before the CDR3 does, leaving the germline J gene to fill in the end. The chain links TRBV6-1 to TRBJ1-6; D gene ambiguous. This CDR3 contains 16 residues. Germline CDR1 and CDR2: MNHNS and SASEGT. V was clipped by 0 bases and J by 9 bases, with 15 bases between them. The CDR3 spells CASSEAQGLLFSPLHF. CDR3 DNA, as far as it was read: TGTGCCAGCAGTGAAGCGCAAGGCTTACTATTTTCACCC.

A note on this clone: The read ends 3 residues shy of where the CDR3 ends; the end is completed using the germline J gene. The V gene is TRBV7-6, the J gene TRBJ1-4; D uncertain. Germline-derived CDR1 and CDR2 are SGHVS and FNYEAQ. The V gene lost 3 bases and the J gene lost 5 bases, with 7 bases spanning the gap. The CDR3 sequence is 13 residues long. The CDR3: CASSFGGNEKLFF. The sequenced part of the CDR3 DNA is TGTGCCAGCAGCTTCGGCGGGAATGAAAAA.

This clone came up many times. The observed sequence ends 3 residues before the CDR3 terminus, with the missing tail filled in from the germline J gene. The chain combines TRBV18 with TRBJ2-5; TRBD2 might be the D (6 bases). V shed 3 bases and J shed 2 bases, with 13 bases lying between them. The length of the CDR3 is 15 residues. Germline loops: CDR1 KGHSH, CDR2 LQKENI. CDR3 amino acids: CASSPRGGAQETQYF. Partial CDR3 DNA: TGTGCCAGCTCACCTCGAGGAGGGGCGCAAGAGACC. Drawing the rest from reference TRBV18 and TRBJ2-5, the complete variable domain is NAGVMQNPRHLVRRRGQEARLRCSPMKGHSHVYWYRQLPEEGLKFMVYLQKENIIDESGMPKERFSAEFPKEGPSILRIQQVVRGDSAAYFCASSPRGGAQETQYFGPGTRLLVL.

Comments on this clone: The read finishes 3 residues shy of the CDR3 end, and the germline J gene is used to complete it. This chain links TRBV7-9 with TRBJ1-2; possible D gene TRBD1, 6 bases. V dropped 8 bases and J dropped 4 bases, with 8 bases sitting between them. From germline, CDR1 is SEHNR and CDR2 FQNEAQ (reference sequence). The CDR3 consists of 11 residues. The covered CDR3 bases are TGTGCCAGCGGACAGATCTATGGC. This codes for CASGQIYG. The whole CDR3 protein reads CASGQIYGYTF.

Notes on this clone: Coverage ceases 3 residues before the CDR3 finishes, and the germline J gene fills in the end. This chain links TRBV19 with TRBJ1-2; the match to TRBD1 covers 9 bases. This CDR3 has 14 residues. CDR1 and CDR2 from the germline V gene are LNHDA and SQIVND (reference sequence). V lost 3 bases and J lost 2; bases outside the gene matches: 1. The CDR3 spells CASSIGQGNYGYTF. CDR3 bases read: TGTGCCAGTAGTATTGGACAGGGGAACTATGGC.

This clone was detected ten times or more. The part of the CDR3 DNA that was read is TGTGCCAGCAGCTTAGTTGATGACTATGAG. Translation gives CASSLVDDYE. The CDR3 reads in full as CASSLVDDYEQFF. This rearrangement joins TRBV7-8 to TRBJ2-1, with D unresolved. The read terminates 3 residues ahead of where the CDR3 ends, so the germline J gene completes it. CDR3 size: 13 residues. Trimming removed 1 base from V and 8 bases from J, with 9 bases in between. Germline CDR1 reads SGHVS; CDR2 reads FQNEAQ.

The table lists this clone with a few counts. The DNA ends 3 residues before the CDR3 does, and the rest of the CDR3 is filled in from the germline J gene. The chain carries TRBV7-2 and TRBJ1-2; D may be TRBD1 (5 bases). Germline V gene sequence: CDR1 SGHTA, CDR2 FQGNSA. The CDR3 contains 15 residues. The CDR3 bases that were read are TGTGCCAGCAGCTACGGGGGGGGGACGTACAATGAC. Amino acid sequence: CASSYGGGTYND. The whole CDR3 protein is CASSYGGGTYNDYTF.

This clone was seen only a few times. The sequenced fragment ends 3 residues before the CDR3 boundary, so the rest is inferred from the germline J gene. This rearrangement joins TRBV5-6 to TRBJ1-2, with 9 bases fitting TRBD1. Germline CDR1 reads SGHDT; CDR2 reads YYEEEE. Unmatched junction bases numbered 1, after V lost 2 bases and J lost 2 bases. The length of the CDR3 is 14 residues. Here the CDR3 reads CASSLQGANYGYTF. Incomplete CDR3 DNA: TGTGCCAGCAGCTTACAGGGGGCCAACTATGGC.

This clone was seen ten or more times. The CDR3 is cut off 3 residues early in the read; its end comes from the germline J gene. The genes are TRBV20-1 and TRBJ1-1, with D possibly TRBD1 on 6 matching bases. Trimming removed 6 bases from V and 4 bases from J, with 15 bases in between. Looked up from germline, CDR1 is DFQATT and CDR2 is SNEGSKA (reference sequence). This CDR3 is built from 13 residues. This CDR3 reads CSANGQRGTEAFF. The sequenced CDR3 bases are TGCAGTGCGAACGGACAGAGAGGCACTGAA.

This clone was picked up many times. The CDR3 reads CSVDGGTGDNEQFF. CDR3 DNA (partial): TGCAGCGTTGATGGGGGGACAGGGGACAATGAG. The chain employs TRBV29-1 and TRBJ2-1; 10 nucleotides align to TRBD1. From the germline J gene comes the end of the CDR3, since the read stops 3 residues before it. Per the germline V gene, CDR1 is SQVTM and CDR2 is ANQGSEA. The ends lost 3 bases at V and 5 bases at J; junction bases unmatched: 4. This CDR3 has 14 amino acids.

This clone was seen ten or more times. The CDR3 end lies 3 residues beyond the end of the read and is filled in from the germline J gene. The chain employs TRBV10-3 and TRBJ1-1; no firm D call. Trimming pared 3 bases from V and 5 bases from J, leaving 13 bases between. CDR1 is ENHRY, CDR2 SYGVKD, per germline. CDR3 size: 14 residues. This chain's CDR3 is CAISERPPGTEAFF. The sequenced part of the CDR3 DNA is TGTGCCATCAGTGAACGCCCCCCCGGGACTGAA.

This clone was seen many times. The observed sequence ends 3 residues before the CDR3 terminus, with the missing tail filled in from the germline J gene. J is TRBJ2-1 and V is TRBV5-1; 10 nucleotides line up with TRBD2. The CDR3 contains 16 residues. Losses at the gene ends were 6 bases for V and 2 bases for J; bases not matched to a gene: 8. Per the germline V gene, CDR1 is SGHRS and CDR2 is YFSETQ. The CDR3 DNA, read in part, is TGCGCCAGCAAGACCTTTAGCGGGAGGCCCTACAATGAG. This encodes CASKTFSGRPYNE. The whole CDR3 sequence is CASKTFSGRPYNEQFF.

This clone was seen repeatedly, ten times or more. The part of the CDR3 DNA that was read is TGTGCCAGCAGCGTCGGGACAGGACCTAGCACAGATACG. This codes for CASSVGTGPSTDT. The complete CDR3 sequence is CASSVGTGPSTDTQYF. This chain joins TRBV9 and TRBJ2-3; 8 bases are a match to TRBD1. The missing CDR3 end, 3 residues past where the read stops, is filled in from the germline J gene. CDR3 length: 16 residues. CDR1 is SGDLS, CDR2 YYNGEE, per germline. Trimming removed 2 bases from V and 0 bases from J; junction bases left unmatched: 5.